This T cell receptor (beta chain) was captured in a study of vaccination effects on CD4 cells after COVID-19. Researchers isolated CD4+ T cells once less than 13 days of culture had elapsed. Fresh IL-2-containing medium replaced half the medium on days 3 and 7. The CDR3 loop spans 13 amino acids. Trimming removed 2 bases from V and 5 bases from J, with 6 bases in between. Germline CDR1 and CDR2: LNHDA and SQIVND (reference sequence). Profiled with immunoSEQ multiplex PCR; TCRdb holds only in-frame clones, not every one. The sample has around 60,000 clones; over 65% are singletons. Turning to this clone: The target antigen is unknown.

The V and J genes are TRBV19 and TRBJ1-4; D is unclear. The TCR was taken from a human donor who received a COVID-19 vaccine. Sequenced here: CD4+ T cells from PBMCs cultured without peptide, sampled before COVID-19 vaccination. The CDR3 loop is CASSIQRNEKLFF. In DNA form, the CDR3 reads TGTGCCAGTAGTATACAGAGGAATGAAAAACTGTTTTTT.